These 28 T cell receptor beta chains originate from one sample sequenced in a study of cytomegalovirus exposure and HLA in healthy donors. Primers: 60 Vbeta forward and 13 Jbeta reverse. The data were produced by immunoSEQ multiplex PCR, yet TCRdb's version contains in-frame clones alone and is incomplete. The table includes under 130,000 clones, 13% to 15% detected once. The material sequenced was PBMCs. Receptor source: a female donor in good health and CMV-seronegative.

The chain is built from TRBV6-5 and TRBJ1-2; possibly TRBD1 for D (6 bases). The CDR3 has 13 residues. Germline CDR1 MNHEY, CDR2 SVGAGI. V gave up 5 bases and J gave up 0 bases, with 7 bases separating them. This chain's CDR3 is CASSRTANYGYTF. The CDR3 DNA reads as TGTGCCAGCAGTCGGACAGCTAACTATGGCTACACCTTC.

The genes are TRBV5-4 and TRBJ1-2, with TRBD1 identical over 8 bases. The CDR3 has 15 amino acids. With 1 base clipped from V and 9 bases from J, the junction kept 11 bases outside the gene matches. Per germline, CDR1 SGHNT and CDR2 YYREEE (reference sequence). The DNA for the CDR3 is TGTGCCAGCAGCTTGTTCGTCGGCAGGGGGCCAAGCTACACCTTC. It translates to CASSLFVGRGPSYTF.

The chain has TRBV4-2 and TRBJ1-2, with 7 bases identical to TRBD1. V was clipped by 1 base and J by 4 bases; unmatched bases: 9. CDR3 length equals 16 residues. CDR1 LGHNA and CDR2 YNFKEQ come from the germline V gene. CDR3 loop: CASSQGPDRRGYGYTF. The CDR3 coding sequence is TGTGCCAGCAGCCAAGGCCCGGACAGGAGGGGCTATGGCTACACCTTC.

This clone was observed a handful of times. The V call is TRBV30, the J call TRBJ1-1, with a tentative D call TRBD1 (6 bases). V lost 1 base and J lost 3, with 9 bases in between. The CDR3 spans 13 residues. CDR1 is GTSNPN, CDR2 SVGIG, per germline (reference sequence). The CDR3 nucleotides are TGTGCCTGGAGTGGTTCAGGGGACACTGAAGCTTTCTTT. This gives the protein CAWSGSGDTEAFF.

This chain uses TRBV19 with TRBJ1-2, with a possible D match to TRBD1 (5 bases). From germline, CDR1 is LNHDA and CDR2 SQIVND (reference sequence). The CDR3 sequence is 12 residues long. V lost 5 bases, J lost 8 bases, and 12 bases lay in between. This chain's CDR3 is CASSGGVDGYTF. CDR3 nucleotides: TGTGCCAGTAGTGGGGGGGTTGACGGCTACACCTTC.

A note on this clone: One junction end disagrees with the germline gene, perhaps due to a read error. Within the sample, other DNA sequences also encode this same CDR3. This chain joins TRBV6-5 and TRBJ2-2; TRBD1 might be the D (6 bases). Germline V CDR1 and CDR2: MNHEY, SVGAGI. The CDR3 is 15 amino acids. The CDR3 loop reads CASSLGQTNTGELFF. DNA for the CDR3: TGTGCCAGCAGCCTCGGACAGACTAACACCGGGGAGTTGTTTTTT.

This chain links TRBV5-1 with TRBJ2-7; TRBD2 agrees at 8 bases. CDR1 is SGHRS and CDR2 is YFSETQ in the germline V gene. The CDR3 extends over 15 amino acids. Germline trimming cut 0 bases from V and 3 bases from J; bases unmatched to any gene: 5. CDR3 in amino acids: CASSLAGTRNYEQYF. CDR3 nucleotide sequence: TGCGCCAGCAGCTTGGCCGGGACTAGAAACTACGAGCAGTACTTC.

The V gene is TRBV10-3, the J gene TRBJ1-1, with a possible D match to TRBD1 (5 bases). Germline V gene lookup returns CDR1 ENHRY and CDR2 SYGVKD. Trimming pared 7 bases from V and 2 bases from J, leaving 11 bases between. CDR3 length equals 13 residues. The CDR3 loop is CAITPQGNTEAFF. The CDR3 coding sequence is TGTGCCATCACCCCTCAGGGTAACACTGAAGCTTTCTTT.

This rearrangement joins TRBV28 to TRBJ2-7; TRBD1 aligns across 9 bases. CDR3 length equals 15 residues. J lost 5 bases, V lost 4 bases, and 9 bases had no gene match. Per the germline V gene, CDR1 is MDHEN and CDR2 is SYDVKM. CDR3 sequence: CASSSRDRDFHEQYF. CDR3 sequence (DNA): TGTGCCAGCAGTTCCCGGGACAGGGACTTCCACGAGCAGTACTTC. The full variable domain, with the rest looked up from reference TRBV28 and TRBJ2-7, is DVKVTQSSRYLVKRTGEKVFLECVQDMDHENMFWYRQDPGLGLRLIYFSYDVKMKEKGDIPEGYSVSREKKERFSLILESASTNQTSMYLCASSSRDRDFHEQYFGPGTRLTVT.

The gene calls are TRBV6-5 and TRBJ1-1; 7 bases agree with TRBD1. CDR3 length: 15 residues. The junction had 6 bases not matched to a gene; V was cut back by 1 base and J by 4 bases. Germline values: CDR1 MNHEY, CDR2 SVGAGI. CDR3 in amino acids: CASSYWAQGGTEAFF. DNA of the CDR3: TGTGCCAGCAGTTACTGGGCCCAGGGGGGCACTGAAGCTTTCTTT.

The gene calls are TRBV5-4 and TRBJ2-7; D is unclear. There are 11 residues in the CDR3. Per germline, CDR1 SGHNT and CDR2 YYREEE (reference sequence). V gave up 4 bases and J gave up 3 bases, with 5 bases separating them. CDR3 coding DNA: TGTGCCAGCAGCCGAGACTACGAGCAGTACTTC. Protein sequence: CASSRDYEQYF.

This rearrangement joins TRBV6-4 to TRBJ2-2; the match to TRBD2 covers 12 bases. The V and J ends lost 6 bases and 5 bases, in that order; junction bases with no gene match: 10. In germline, CDR1 is MRHNA, CDR2 SNTAGT. This CDR3 comprises 17 residues. As DNA, the CDR3 is TGTGCCAGCAGAGATCTAGCGGGAGGGATCGGGACCGGGGAGCTGTTTTTT. Amino acids: CASRDLAGGIGTGELFF.

A few counts support this clone. The chain has TRBV6-1 and TRBJ1-2; 12 bases fit TRBD1. V dropped 7 bases and J dropped 14; count of bases not matched to a gene: 14. Germline values: CDR1 MNHNS, CDR2 SASEGT. CDR3 length equals 14 residues. CDR3 in amino acids: CASTPTAGTGGPTF. For the CDR3, the DNA is TGTGCCAGCACTCCGACCGCCGGGACAGGGGGCCCTACCTTC.

The J gene is TRBJ2-5, the V gene TRBV14; unclear D gene. The ends were cut back, 2 bases at V and 12 bases at J, with 13 bases in the middle. The CDR3 runs 12 residues. Germline CDR1 is SGHDN and CDR2 is FVKESK. DNA of the CDR3: TGTGCCAGCAGCCAATCTGGCGGAACAAAGTACTTC. Its protein is CASSQSGGTKYF.

CDR3 nucleotide sequence: TGTGCCAGCAGTCTAGCGGGGGCTAGCGGAGCCTCCTACGAGCAGTACTTC. Protein sequence: CASSLAGASGASYEQYF. The chain carries TRBV28 and TRBJ2-7, with 10 bases lining up with TRBD2. Germline V lookup: CDR1 MDHEN, CDR2 SYDVKM. This CDR3 is built from 17 residues. The V gene end was trimmed by 5 bases and the J gene end by 0 bases; junction bases not matched to a gene: 10.

This clone was observed a few times. The chain employs TRBV9 and TRBJ2-2; TRBD1 matches at 10 bases. Germline CDR1 and CDR2: SGDLS and YYNGEE. CDR3 length: 17 amino acids. Trimming took 3 bases from V and 6 from J; bases not matched to a gene: 11. Here the CDR3 DNA reads TGTGCCAGCAGCGCCCCCATGGGGACAGGGGTCTCCGGGGAGCTGTTTTTT. As protein: CASSAPMGTGVSGELFF.

A note on this clone: Compared with germline, one end of the junction differs, possibly owing to a read error. The chain employs TRBV4-3 and TRBJ1-2; weak D call: TRBD1 (6 bases). The germline V gene has CDR1 LGHNA and CDR2 YSLEER. The CDR3 is made up of 15 amino acids. Here the CDR3 DNA reads TGCGCCAGCAGCCAAGAACAGGGAGATAACGATGGCTACACCTTC. Residues: CASSQEQGDNDGYTF.

The chain employs TRBV29-1 and TRBJ1-1; TRBD1 matches 12 bases. CDR3 size: 14 residues. The V segment lost 7 bases and the J segment 8 bases; nucleotides outside the gene matches: 11. The germline V gene encodes CDR1 SQVTM and CDR2 ANQGSEA. The CDR3 DNA follows: TGCAGCGGAGGGGGGACAGGGGGCGCCGGGGAAGCTTTCTTT. Residues: CSGGGTGGAGEAFF.

V and J are TRBV30 and TRBJ1-4; 8 bases line up with TRBD1. The J segment lost 6 bases and the V segment lost 0 bases, leaving 6 bases of the junction unmatched. Germline lookup yields CDR1 GTSNPN and CDR2 SVGIG (reference sequence). CDR3 length: 15 amino acids. CDR3 protein: CAWSVGQGRDEKLFF. CDR3 DNA sequence: TGTGCCTGGAGTGTCGGACAGGGAAGAGATGAAAAACTGTTTTTT.

This sequence joins TRBV7-2 and TRBJ1-1, with D unresolved. V was trimmed by 2 bases and J by 4 bases, leaving 8 bases between them. The CDR3 consists of 13 residues. Looked up from germline, CDR1 is SGHTA and CDR2 is FQGNSA. CDR3 nucleotide sequence: TGTGCCAGCAGCTTATTCGGAGGCACTGAAGCTTTCTTT. This sequence encodes CASSLFGGTEAFF.

A few counts support this clone. This chain connects TRBV30 to TRBJ2-5; D is perhaps TRBD2 (6 bases). The germline V gene has CDR1 GTSNPN and CDR2 SVGIG (reference sequence). V was clipped by 3 bases and J by 5 bases, with 19 bases between them. The length of the CDR3 is 15 residues. CDR3 nucleotide sequence: TGTGCCTGGAGCGAAGGGCACCCGGCGGGGGAGACCCAGTACTTC. Translation: CAWSEGHPAGETQYF.

V usage is TRBV19 and J usage is TRBJ2-7, with TRBD2 matching 12 bases. Per germline, CDR1 LNHDA and CDR2 SQIVND (reference sequence). The CDR3 totals 14 residues. J gave up 3 bases and V 3 bases, and 0 bases lay outside the gene matches. CDR3 in DNA: TGTGCCAGTAGTATGACTAGCGGGAGCTACGAGCAGTACTTC. Residues: CASSMTSGSYEQYF.

This clone was counted only a few times. The chain joins TRBV11-2 to TRBJ2-7; 12 bases agree with TRBD2. Trimming removed 1 base from V and 6 bases from J; junction bases left unmatched: 1. Germline CDR1 SGHAT, CDR2 FQNNGV. The CDR3 is 14 residues long. CDR3 loop: CASSLGTSGTEQYF. CDR3 DNA sequence: TGTGCCAGCAGCTTAGGGACTAGCGGGACCGAGCAGTACTTC.

This clone has a handful of counts. The chain joins TRBV28 to TRBJ2-5, with D perhaps matching TRBD2 (5 bases). The CDR3 consists of 15 residues. Germline CDR1 MDHEN, CDR2 SYDVKM. With 6 bases removed from V and 0 bases from J, the gap between germline ends came to 14 bases. The CDR3 reads CASSPEGSYQETQYF. Written as DNA, the CDR3 is TGTGCCAGCAGCCCCGAGGGCTCGTACCAAGAGACCCAGTACTTC.

J is TRBJ2-7 and V is TRBV4-3; 10 nucleotides align to TRBD2. The V and J ends lost 0 bases and 2 bases, in that order; junction bases with no gene match: 4. This CDR3 region has 16 residues. Germline assignment: CDR1 LGHNA and CDR2 YSLEER. This CDR3 is CASSQDILAGAYEQYF. CDR3 in DNA: TGCGCCAGCAGCCAAGATATTCTAGCGGGAGCCTACGAGCAGTACTTC.

This clone was observed a few times. The CDR3 reads CASSSMLGGPWGETQYF. For the CDR3, the DNA is TGTGCCAGCAGCTCTATGCTGGGGGGACCGTGGGGAGAGACCCAGTACTTC. The chain combines TRBV7-2 with TRBJ2-5; maybe TRBD2 (6 bases). This CDR3 contains 17 residues. Germline V gene lookup returns CDR1 SGHTA and CDR2 FQGNSA. The V end was cut by 4 bases, the J end by 4 bases, with 22 bases between.

In this sample, this clone turned up a few times. The genes are TRBV19 and TRBJ1-2, with D tentatively TRBD1 (5 bases). Germline CDR1 reads LNHDA; CDR2 reads SQIVND (reference sequence). The CDR3 totals 14 residues. The V end was cut by 3 bases, the J end by 5 bases, with 13 bases between. DNA of the CDR3: TGTGCCAGTAGTATTGGGGCAGTAGAATATGGCTACACCTTC. It codes for CASSIGAVEYGYTF. Using reference TRBV19 and TRBJ1-2 for the parts outside the CDR3, the full variable domain is DGGITQSPKYLFRKEGQNVTLSCEQNLNHDAMYWYRQDPGQGLRLIYYSQIVNDFQKGDIAEGYSVSREKKESFPLTVTSAQKNPTAFYLCASSIGAVEYGYTFGSGTRLTVV.

This chain connects TRBV18 to TRBJ2-7, with 8 positions matching TRBD2. With V trimmed by 6 bases and J by 0 bases, 7 bases remained unmatched. The CDR3 consists of 15 residues. The germline CDR1 and CDR2 sequences are KGHSH and LQKENI. As DNA, the CDR3 is TGTGCCAGCTCGTTGACTAGCGTTATCTCCTACGAGCAGTACTTC. Its protein product is CASSLTSVISYEQYF.